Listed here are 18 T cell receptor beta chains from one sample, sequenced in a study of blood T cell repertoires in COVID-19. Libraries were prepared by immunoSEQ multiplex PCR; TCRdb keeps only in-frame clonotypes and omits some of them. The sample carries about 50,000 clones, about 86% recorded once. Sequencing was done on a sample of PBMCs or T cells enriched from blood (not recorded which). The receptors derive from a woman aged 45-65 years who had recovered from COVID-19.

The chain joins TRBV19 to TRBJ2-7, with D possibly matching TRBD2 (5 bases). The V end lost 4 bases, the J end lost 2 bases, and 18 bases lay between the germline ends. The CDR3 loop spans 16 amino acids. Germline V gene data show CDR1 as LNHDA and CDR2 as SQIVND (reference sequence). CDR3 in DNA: TGTGCCAGTAGTAGATTCAGCGGAGCTACAACCTACGAGCAGTACTTC. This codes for CASSRFSGATTYEQYF.

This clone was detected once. DNA of the CDR3: TGTGCCAGCAGCTTAGGGCGGGGGATTGAAGCTTTCTTT. Residues: CASSLGRGIEAFF. V is TRBV11-2 and J is TRBJ1-1, with a possible D match to TRBD1 (5 bases). The CDR3 has 13 amino acids. Germline lookup yields CDR1 SGHAT and CDR2 FQNNGV. Trimming pared 1 base from V and 7 bases from J, leaving 10 bases between.

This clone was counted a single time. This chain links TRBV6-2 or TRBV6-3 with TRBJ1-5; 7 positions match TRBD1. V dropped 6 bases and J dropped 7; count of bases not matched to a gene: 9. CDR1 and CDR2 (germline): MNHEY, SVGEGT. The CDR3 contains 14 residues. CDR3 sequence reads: CASSKTGKEQPQHF. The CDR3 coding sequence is TGTGCCAGCAGCAAGACAGGGAAGGAGCAGCCCCAGCATTTT.

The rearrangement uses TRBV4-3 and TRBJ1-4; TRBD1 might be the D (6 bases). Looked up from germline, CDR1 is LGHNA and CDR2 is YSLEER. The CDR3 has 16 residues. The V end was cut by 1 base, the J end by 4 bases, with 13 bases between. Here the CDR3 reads CASSQGSGQYNEKLFF. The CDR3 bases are TGCGCCAGCAGCCAAGGGAGCGGACAGTATAATGAAAAACTGTTTTTT.

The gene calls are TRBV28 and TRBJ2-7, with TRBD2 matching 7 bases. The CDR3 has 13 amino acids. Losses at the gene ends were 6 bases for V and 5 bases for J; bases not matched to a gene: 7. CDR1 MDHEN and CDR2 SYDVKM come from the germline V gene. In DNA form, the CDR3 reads TGTGCCAGCAGCTCTAGCGGCCTCCACGAGCAGTACTTC. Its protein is CASSSSGLHEQYF.

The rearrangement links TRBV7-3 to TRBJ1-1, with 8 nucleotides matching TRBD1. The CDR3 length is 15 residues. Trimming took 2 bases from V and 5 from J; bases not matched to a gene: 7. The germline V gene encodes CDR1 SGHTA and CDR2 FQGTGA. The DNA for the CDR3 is TGTGCCAGCAGCTTATCAGTGGACAGGGCAACTGAAGCTTTCTTT. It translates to CASSLSVDRATEAFF.

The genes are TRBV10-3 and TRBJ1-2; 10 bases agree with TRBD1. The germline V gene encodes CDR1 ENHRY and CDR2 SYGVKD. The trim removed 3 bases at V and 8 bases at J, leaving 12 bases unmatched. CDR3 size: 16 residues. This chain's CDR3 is CAISDSVRGQGSGYTF. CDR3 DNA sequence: TGTGCCATCAGTGACTCCGTAAGGGGACAGGGGAGCGGCTACACCTTC.

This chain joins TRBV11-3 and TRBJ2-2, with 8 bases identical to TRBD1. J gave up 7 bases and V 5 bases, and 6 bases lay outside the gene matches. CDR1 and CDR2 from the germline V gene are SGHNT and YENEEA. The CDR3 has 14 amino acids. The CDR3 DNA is TGTGCCAGCAGCGCCAGGGGGCGAAACGGGGAGCTGTTTTTT. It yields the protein CASSARGRNGELFF.

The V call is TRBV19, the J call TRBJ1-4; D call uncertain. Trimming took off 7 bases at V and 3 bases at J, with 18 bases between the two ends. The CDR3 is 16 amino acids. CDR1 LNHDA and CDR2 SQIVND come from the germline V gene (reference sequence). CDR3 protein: CASTSASNLANEKLFF. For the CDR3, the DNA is TGTGCCAGTACCTCCGCGAGTAATTTGGCTAATGAAAAACTGTTTTTT.

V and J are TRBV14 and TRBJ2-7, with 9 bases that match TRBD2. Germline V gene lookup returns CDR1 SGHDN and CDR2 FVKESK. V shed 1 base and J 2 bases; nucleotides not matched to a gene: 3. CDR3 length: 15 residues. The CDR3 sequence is CASSQGLAEAYEQYF. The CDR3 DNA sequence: TGTGCCAGCAGCCAAGGACTAGCGGAGGCCTACGAGCAGTACTTC.

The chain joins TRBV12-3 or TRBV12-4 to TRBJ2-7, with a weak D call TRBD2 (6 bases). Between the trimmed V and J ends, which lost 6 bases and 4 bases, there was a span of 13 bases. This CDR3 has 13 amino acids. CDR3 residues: CASRRDLRYEQYF. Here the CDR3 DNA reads TGTGCCAGCAGGCGGGACCTCCGATACGAGCAGTACTTC.

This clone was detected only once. DNA for the CDR3: TGCGCCAGCAGCTTGGGGCTGGACCGGGGGTTGCAGTACTTC. This codes for CASSLGLDRGLQYF. The chain joins TRBV5-1 to TRBJ2-7; the D gene is possibly TRBD2 (6 bases). This CDR3 is 14 amino acids long. Germline-derived CDR1 and CDR2 are SGHRS and YFSETQ. The V and J ends lost 0 bases and 9 bases respectively, with 16 bases between them.

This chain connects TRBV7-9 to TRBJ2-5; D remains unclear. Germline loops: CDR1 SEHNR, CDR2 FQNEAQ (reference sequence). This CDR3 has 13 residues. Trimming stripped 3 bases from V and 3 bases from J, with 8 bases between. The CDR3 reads CASSFPSKETQYF. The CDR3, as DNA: TGTGCCAGCAGCTTCCCCTCTAAAGAGACCCAGTACTTC.

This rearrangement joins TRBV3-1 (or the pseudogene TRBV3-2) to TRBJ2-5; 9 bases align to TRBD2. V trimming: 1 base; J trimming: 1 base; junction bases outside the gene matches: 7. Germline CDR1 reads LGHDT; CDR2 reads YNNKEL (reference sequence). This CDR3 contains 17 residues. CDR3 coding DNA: TGTGCCAGCAGCCAAGTTCTTCTAGCGGGGTCCCAAGAGACCCAGTACTTC. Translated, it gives CASSQVLLAGSQETQYF.

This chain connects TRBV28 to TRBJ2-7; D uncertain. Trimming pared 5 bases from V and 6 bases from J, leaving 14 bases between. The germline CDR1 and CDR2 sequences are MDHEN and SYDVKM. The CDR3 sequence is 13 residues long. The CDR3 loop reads CASSPPFRPEQYF. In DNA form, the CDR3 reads TGTGCCAGCAGTCCCCCGTTTCGTCCCGAGCAGTACTTC.

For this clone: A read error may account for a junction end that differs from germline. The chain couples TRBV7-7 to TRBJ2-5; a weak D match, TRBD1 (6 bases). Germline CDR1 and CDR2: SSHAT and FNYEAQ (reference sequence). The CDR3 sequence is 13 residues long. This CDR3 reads CASSFGQRETQYF. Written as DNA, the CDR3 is TGTGCTAGCAGCTTCGGACAGAGAGAGACCCAGTACTTC.

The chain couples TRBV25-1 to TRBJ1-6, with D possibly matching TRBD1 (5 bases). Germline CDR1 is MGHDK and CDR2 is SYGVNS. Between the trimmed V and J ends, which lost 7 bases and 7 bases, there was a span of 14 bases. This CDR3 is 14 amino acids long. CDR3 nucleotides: TGTGCCAGCAAGGACATCTACCAAAATTCACCCCTCCACTTT. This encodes CASKDIYQNSPLHF. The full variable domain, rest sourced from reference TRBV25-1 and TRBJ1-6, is EADIYQTPRYLVIGTGKKITLECSQTMGHDKMYWYQQDPGMELHLIHYSYGVNSTEKGDLSSESTVSRIRTEHFPLTLESARPSHTSQYLCASKDIYQNSPLHFGNGTRLTVT.

Written as DNA, the CDR3 is TGCAGCGTTGCCCGCCCGACAGGTAATGAGCAGTTCTTC. Translated, it gives CSVARPTGNEQFF. The rearrangement links TRBV29-1 to TRBJ2-1, with D possibly being TRBD1 (6 bases). This CDR3 is 13 amino acids long. Germline V lookup: CDR1 SQVTM, CDR2 ANQGSEA. The V end lost 4 bases, the J end lost 7 bases, and 14 bases lay between the germline ends.